These 21 T cell receptor beta chains were sequenced from one sample in a study of blood T cell repertoires in COVID-19. Sequenced by immunoSEQ multiplex PCR; TCRdb stores in-frame clones only, minus some. The table has more than 100,000 clones, around four fifths seen once. Source material: peripheral blood. The receptors derive from a man between 60 and 70 years old with active or convalescent COVID-19.

The genes are TRBV7-2 and TRBJ2-6; the D is unclear. The CDR3 has 15 residues. Trimming removed 4 bases from V and 5 bases from J, with 12 bases in between. Per germline, CDR1 SGHTA and CDR2 FQGNSA. In nucleotides, the CDR3 is TGTGCCAGCAGCTCAGACACGCAAAGGGCCAACGTCCTGACTTTC. Protein product: CASSSDTQRANVLTF.

V and J are TRBV6-2 or TRBV6-3 and TRBJ1-2; D not resolved. The CDR3 contains 13 residues. The V end lost 3 bases, the J end lost 7 bases, and 12 bases lay between the germline ends. The germline V gene encodes CDR1 MNHEY and CDR2 SVGEGT. In DNA form, the CDR3 reads TGTGCCAGCAGTTATTTTGACTTCGGTGGCTACACCTTC. This translates into CASSYFDFGGYTF.

The CDR3 DNA reads as TGTGCCAGCACCGACAGGGACGGAAACACCATATATTTT. This translates into CASTDRDGNTIYF. J is TRBJ1-3 and V is TRBV6-6; TRBD1 agrees at 7 bases. The CDR3 covers 13 residues. CDR1 MNHNY and CDR2 SVGAGI come from the germline V gene (reference sequence). The V and J ends lost 7 bases and 4 bases, in that order; junction bases with no gene match: 4.

The J gene is TRBJ2-1, the V gene TRBV12-3 or TRBV12-4, with D maybe TRBD2 (6 bases). This CDR3 is built from 13 residues. V was cut by 7 bases and J by 7 bases, with 14 bases left in between. The CDR3 bases are TGTGCCAGCAACCGGGACTCTTCGAATGAGCAGTTCTTC. It specifies CASNRDSSNEQFF.

The rearrangement uses TRBV7-9 and TRBJ1-1, with unresolved D. The CDR3 has 17 residues. Germline assignment: CDR1 SEHNR and CDR2 FQNEAQ (reference sequence). Trimming took off 4 bases at V and 1 base at J, with 19 bases between the two ends. The CDR3 loop reads CASSSTTAKLANTEAFF. CDR3 sequence (DNA): TGTGCCAGCAGCTCGACTACGGCGAAACTTGCGAACACTGAAGCTTTCTTT.

The rearrangement uses TRBV5-1 and TRBJ2-7; 8 nucleotides align to TRBD2. The germline V gene encodes CDR1 SGHRS and CDR2 YFSETQ. After removal of 0 bases from V and 3 bases from J, the junction contained 5 bases not matched to a gene. CDR3 length: 15 residues. CDR3 DNA: TGCGCCAGCAGCTTGGAGGGACTAGGTTACTACGAGCAGTACTTC. Protein sequence: CASSLEGLGYYEQYF.

The chain carries TRBV20-1 and TRBJ2-1; the D is unclear. The CDR3 runs to 11 residues. The germline gives CDR1 DFQATT, CDR2 SNEGSKA (reference sequence). V was clipped by 5 bases and J by 2 bases, with 4 bases between them. This chain's CDR3 is CSAPPYNEQFF. CDR3 DNA: TGCAGTGCTCCTCCCTACAATGAGCAGTTCTTC.

The chain carries TRBV6-1 and TRBJ2-3; the D gene is possibly TRBD2 (6 bases). The CDR3 has 17 residues. The ends were cut back, 2 bases at V and 4 bases at J, with 19 bases in the middle. CDR1 is MNHNS and CDR2 is SASEGT in the germline V gene. The CDR3 DNA reads as TGTGCCAGCAGTGAAACTAGCCGCGGACTCCTACCAGATACGCAGTATTTT. Translation gives CASSETSRGLLPDTQYF.

The chain employs TRBV28 and TRBJ1-2, with TRBD1 matching over 9 bases. The CDR3 covers 12 residues. V was pared by 7 bases and J by 8 bases, with 5 bases of the junction left unmatched. The germline gives CDR1 MDHEN, CDR2 SYDVKM. The CDR3 region is CASKQGAGGYTF. CDR3 nucleotide sequence: TGTGCCAGCAAACAGGGGGCAGGGGGCTACACCTTC.

This clone occurred once. The chain couples TRBV28 to TRBJ2-3; 9 nucleotides line up with TRBD2. The V and J ends lost 6 bases and 4 bases, in that order; junction bases with no gene match: 14. The CDR3 spans 17 residues. CDR1 and CDR2 (germline): MDHEN, SYDVKM. DNA of the CDR3: TGTGCCAGCAGGCCCGTAGCGGGAGTGAATACCGCAGATACGCAGTATTTT. Its translation is CASRPVAGVNTADTQYF.

The chain links TRBV5-1 to TRBJ2-7; D is unclear. V lost 1 base and J lost 7, with 12 bases in between. This CDR3 comprises 13 residues. CDR1 is SGHRS and CDR2 is YFSETQ in the germline V gene. CDR3 in amino acids: CASSLLQFAEQYF. The CDR3 DNA follows: TGCGCCAGCAGCTTGTTACAGTTTGCTGAGCAGTACTTC. Full variable domain (remainder filled in from reference TRBV5-1 and TRBJ2-7): KAGVTQTPRYLIKTRGQQVTLSCSPISGHRSVSWYQQTPGQGLQFLFEYFSETQRNKGNFPGRFSGRQFSNSRSEMNVSTLELGDSALYLCASSLLQFAEQYFGPGTRLTVT.

This chain joins TRBV27 and TRBJ2-1; perhaps TRBD1 as D (5 bases). Trimming pared 8 bases from V and 3 bases from J, leaving 20 bases between. CDR1 and CDR2 from the germline V gene are MNHEY and SMNVEV (reference sequence). There are 16 residues in the CDR3. Written as DNA, the CDR3 is TGTGCCAGCGCCCAGGTAGATAGCAGGGACTACAATGAGCAGTTCTTC. This encodes CASAQVDSRDYNEQFF.

The chain couples TRBV3-1 (or the pseudogene TRBV3-2) to TRBJ2-7, with D maybe TRBD2 (5 bases). This CDR3 has 12 residues. The V gene lost 0 bases and the J gene lost 9 bases, with 9 bases spanning the gap. Looked up from germline, CDR1 is LGHDT and CDR2 is YNNKEL (reference sequence). For the CDR3, the DNA is TGTGCCAGCAGCCAAGACGGTCTAGCGCAGTACTTC. It yields the protein CASSQDGLAQYF.

This chain links TRBV11-2 with TRBJ2-5, with TRBD2 identical over 7 bases. The CDR3 sequence is 16 residues long. J lost 5 bases, V lost 1 base, and 10 bases had no gene match. Germline values: CDR1 SGHAT, CDR2 FQNNGV. CDR3 in DNA: TGTGCCAGCAGCTTAGTCCTGACTAGCAGTGCGGAGACCCAGTACTTC. Translating it yields CASSLVLTSSAETQYF. Full variable domain (missing parts from reference TRBV11-2 and TRBJ2-5): EAGVAQSPRYKIIEKRQSVAFWCNPISGHATLYWYQQILGQGPKLLIQFQNNGVVDDSQLPKDRFSAERLKGVDSTLKIQPAKLEDSAVYLCASSLVLTSSAETQYFGPGTRLLVL.

This chain connects TRBV10-3 to TRBJ2-2; D is undetermined. Germline CDR1 and CDR2: ENHRY and SYGVKD. The CDR3 sequence is 14 residues long. Trimming removed 1 base at V and 3 bases at J, with 6 bases between. The CDR3 spells CAISELPDTGELFF. CDR3 DNA sequence: TGTGCCATCAGTGAGTTACCGGACACCGGGGAGCTGTTTTTT.

The chain links TRBV3-1 (or the pseudogene TRBV3-2) to TRBJ2-5, with 7 bases fitting TRBD1. The V gene end was trimmed by 4 bases and the J gene end by 1 base; junction bases not matched to a gene: 3. The CDR3 is 14 residues long. In germline, CDR1 is LGHDT, CDR2 YNNKEL (reference sequence). The CDR3, as DNA: TGTGCCAGCAGCCGCCGACAGGGCCAAGAGACCCAGTACTTC. It codes for CASSRRQGQETQYF.

A remark on this clone: The sample contains more than one DNA sequence encoding this CDR3. The chain carries TRBV28 and TRBJ2-7; TRBD1 is a possible D gene (5 bases). Between the trimmed V and J ends, which lost 3 bases and 2 bases, there was a span of 8 bases. CDR3 length: 13 amino acids. Germline assignment: CDR1 MDHEN and CDR2 SYDVKM. CDR3 sequence (DNA): TGTGCCAGCAGTTTGACAGTCCCCTACGAGCAGTACTTC. Encoded protein: CASSLTVPYEQYF.

The chain is built from TRBV28 and TRBJ1-5; the D gene is possibly TRBD1 (6 bases). CDR1 is MDHEN and CDR2 is SYDVKM in the germline V gene. The CDR3 has 13 amino acids. Trimming left V 7 bases short and J 3 bases short, with 10 bases between. CDR3 loop: CASTGDSNQPQHF. In DNA, the CDR3 is TGTGCCAGCACAGGGGATTCCAATCAGCCCCAGCATTTT.

V usage is TRBV18 and J usage is TRBJ2-3; D is possibly TRBD1 (7 bases). The CDR3 is 13 residues long. Germline lookup yields CDR1 KGHSH and CDR2 LQKENI. The V gene lost 5 bases and the J gene lost 5 bases, with 11 bases spanning the gap. The CDR3 bases are TGTGCCAGCTCAGGAGGGGGCATAGATACGCAGTATTTT. The encoded protein is CASSGGGIDTQYF.

V usage is TRBV21-1 and J usage is TRBJ1-1; the listed D gene, TRBD1, was not tested against the DNA. TRBV21-1 constitutes a pseudogene. CDR3 length equals 20 residues. The CDR3 loop reads CASSMFLGDRGFQLNTEAFF. CDR3 DNA sequence: TGTGCCAGCAGCATGTTTTTAGGAGACAGGGGCTTCCAATTGAACACTGAAGCTTTCTTT.

The J gene is TRBJ2-5, the V gene TRBV7-6, with 8 positions matching TRBD2. The V gene's germline CDR1 is SGHVS and CDR2 FNYEAQ. V lost 4 bases and J lost 4; bases outside the gene matches: 2. This CDR3 is 13 amino acids long. The CDR3 sequence: CASSYRGGETQYF. CDR3 coding DNA: TGTGCCAGCAGCTATCGGGGGGGAGAGACCCAGTACTTC. Complete variable domain (other parts from reference TRBV7-6 and TRBJ2-5): GAGVSQSPRYKVTKRGQDVALRCDPISGHVSLYWYRQALGQGPEFLTYFNYEAQQDKSGLPNDRFSAERPEGSISTLTIQRTEQRDSAMYRCASSYRGGETQYFGPGTRLLVL.